What follows are 30 T cell receptor beta chains derived from one specimen sequenced in a study of blood T cell repertoires in COVID-19. Only in-frame clones appear in the TCRdb table, and some are missing; sequencing was by immunoSEQ multiplex PCR. The table lists fewer than 600,000 clones, over 75% of them singletons. Sequencing used PBMCs or T cells enriched from blood (not recorded which). Source of these receptors: a middle-aged woman who had recovered from COVID-19.

The genes are TRBV6-5 and TRBJ1-1; 8 nucleotides align to TRBD1. With V trimmed by 10 bases and J by 0 bases, 7 bases remained unmatched. CDR1 MNHEY and CDR2 SVGAGI come from the germline V gene. This CDR3 comprises 14 residues. For the CDR3, the DNA is TGTGCCATCTCTCGACAGGGGCTGAACACTGAAGCTTTCTTT. Protein product: CAISRQGLNTEAFF.

The J gene is TRBJ1-3, the V gene TRBV20-1; D gene uncertain. V lost 6 bases, J lost 4 bases, and 28 bases lay in between. In germline, CDR1 is DFQATT, CDR2 SNEGSKA (reference sequence). There are 18 residues in the CDR3. The CDR3 DNA sequence: TGCAGTGCCAGTGAGTCAACCGGGATTTCGCGAGGGGGAAACACCATATATTTT. This codes for CSASESTGISRGGNTIYF.

This rearrangement joins TRBV11-3 to TRBJ1-1; 9 nucleotides agree with TRBD1. CDR3 size: 16 residues. Per the germline V gene, CDR1 is SGHNT and CDR2 is YENEEA. With V trimmed by 4 bases and J by 3 bases, 9 bases remained unmatched. CDR3 residues: CASSSDRGLGDTEAFF. CDR3 nucleotides: TGTGCCAGCAGCTCGGACAGGGGTTTGGGAGACACTGAAGCTTTCTTT.

V and J are TRBV5-1 and TRBJ2-7, with TRBD2 identical over 9 bases. J lost 5 bases, V lost 2 bases, and 20 bases had no gene match. Looked up from germline, CDR1 is SGHRS and CDR2 is YFSETQ. This CDR3 is built from 19 residues. CDR3 DNA: TGCGCCAGCAGCTTTGGGGGCGTCGGAGCGGGAGGAGTTAGGAACGAGCAGTACTTC. Residues: CASSFGGVGAGGVRNEQYF.

The V call is TRBV27, the J call TRBJ1-4, with TRBD1 as a possible D gene (5 bases). Looked up from germline, CDR1 is MNHEY and CDR2 is SMNVEV (reference sequence). The CDR3 contains 14 residues. V dropped 6 bases and J dropped 7 bases, with 15 bases sitting between them. The CDR3 nucleotides are TGTGCCAGCAGCCTGGATGGGAGGGGTGAAAAACTGTTTTTT. Its translation: CASSLDGRGEKLFF.

With respect to this clone: A much larger clone sits a single nucleotide away, making a read error possible. The V and J genes are TRBV5-4 and TRBJ1-1; D gene ambiguous. CDR1 is SGHNT, CDR2 YYREEE, per germline (reference sequence). Trimming removed 2 bases at V and 0 bases at J, with 5 bases between. This CDR3 comprises 13 residues. The CDR3 is CASSFPMNTEAFF. The CDR3 nucleotides read TGTGCCAGCAGCTTTCCCATGAACACTGAAGCTTTCTTT.

The V gene is TRBV4-3, the J gene TRBJ2-3; D is undetermined. Trimming removed 1 base from V and 6 bases from J, with 11 bases in between. This CDR3 is 14 amino acids long. Germline CDR1 is LGHNA and CDR2 is YSLEER. The CDR3: CASSQGYAEDTQYF. In nucleotides, the CDR3 is TGCGCCAGCAGCCAAGGGTATGCCGAGGATACGCAGTATTTT.

CDR3 sequence (DNA): TGTGCCAGCAGCTTACAGAATGAAAAACTGTTTTTT. Its translation: CASSLQNEKLFF. The chain carries TRBV7-9 and TRBJ1-4; D is undetermined. Deletions cut 2 bases from V and 5 bases from J, with 3 bases between. The CDR3 runs to 12 residues. Germline V gene data show CDR1 as SEHNR and CDR2 as FQNEAQ (reference sequence).

Turning to this clone: This same CDR3 is encoded by further DNA sequences in the sample. This sequence joins TRBV9 and TRBJ2-1, with 7 nucleotides matching TRBD2. The germline V gene encodes CDR1 SGDLS and CDR2 YYNGEE. The CDR3 is 15 residues long. With 0 bases clipped from V and 4 bases from J, the junction kept 4 bases outside the gene matches. The CDR3 DNA reads TGTGCCAGCAGCGTAGGGCCTAGCGGATACAATGAGCAGTTCTTC. The encoded protein is CASSVGPSGYNEQFF.

The sample holds a few counts of this clone. The rearrangement uses TRBV25-1 and TRBJ2-7; TRBD1 agrees at 8 bases. V lost 5 bases to trimming and J lost 2 bases; unmatched junction nucleotides: 5. Germline CDR1 reads MGHDK; CDR2 reads SYGVNS. The CDR3 runs to 14 residues. CDR3 sequence: CASSRWTGTYEQYF. The CDR3 nucleotides are TGTGCCAGCAGTCGTTGGACAGGGACCTACGAGCAGTACTTC.

The rearrangement links TRBV19 to TRBJ2-3; TRBD1 matches at 7 bases. There are 16 residues in the CDR3. CDR1 LNHDA and CDR2 SQIVND come from the germline V gene (reference sequence). V shed 5 bases and J 1 base; nucleotides not matched to a gene: 9. DNA for the CDR3: TGTGCCAGTAGTCCCTCCGGGACAGTAGGCACAGATACGCAGTATTTT. Protein sequence: CASSPSGTVGTDTQYF.

J is TRBJ2-7 and V is TRBV2; 7 bases fit TRBD1. The V gene's germline CDR1 is SNHLY and CDR2 FYNNEI. The ends lost 6 bases at V and 2 bases at J; junction bases unmatched: 4. The CDR3 is 13 residues long. The chain's CDR3 is CASREQGPYEQYF. Written as DNA, the CDR3 is TGTGCCAGCAGGGAACAGGGGCCCTACGAGCAGTACTTC.

The J gene is TRBJ2-7, the V gene TRBV27; TRBD1 aligns across 9 bases. The germline gives CDR1 MNHEY, CDR2 SMNVEV (reference sequence). The CDR3 is 14 amino acids. V gave up 6 bases and J gave up 0 bases; unmatched junction bases: 3. The chain's CDR3 is CASRDRGFSYEQYF. DNA for the CDR3: TGTGCCAGCAGGGACAGGGGTTTCTCCTACGAGCAGTACTTC.

CDR3 in DNA: TGTGCCAGCAGCTCAAGAGGCGCCGAGCAGTTCTTC. This translates into CASSSRGAEQFF. V gene TRBV6-2 or TRBV6-3 combines with J gene TRBJ2-1; D is ambiguous. Trimming removed 6 bases from V and 10 bases from J, with 13 bases in between. Germline V gene lookup returns CDR1 MNHEY and CDR2 SVGEGT. The CDR3 consists of 12 residues.

This clone was seen only once. The rearrangement joins TRBV20-1 to TRBJ2-6; D uncertain. Germline CDR1 and CDR2: DFQATT and SNEGSKA (reference sequence). The V end lost 3 bases, the J end lost 13 bases, and 13 bases lay between the germline ends. The CDR3 contains 12 residues. The CDR3 reads CSASREIGVLTF. CDR3 sequence (DNA): TGCAGTGCTAGTCGAGAAATCGGGGTCCTGACTTTC.

This clone was seen just once. The gene calls are TRBV7-9 and TRBJ2-5; D unclear. This CDR3 contains 13 residues. In germline, CDR1 is SEHNR, CDR2 FQNEAQ (reference sequence). Trimming removed 6 bases at V and 1 base at J, with 9 bases between. In nucleotides, the CDR3 is TGTGCCAGCAGTTACGGGTTCCAAGAGACCCAGTACTTC. As protein: CASSYGFQETQYF.

The rearrangement joins TRBV9 to TRBJ2-1, with D perhaps matching TRBD1 (5 bases). With 3 bases removed from V and 1 base from J, the gap between germline ends came to 23 bases. The V gene's germline CDR1 is SGDLS and CDR2 YYNGEE. This CDR3 spans 19 amino acids. CDR3: CASSGLGVGELGSYNEQFF. For the CDR3, the DNA is TGTGCCAGCAGCGGGCTAGGAGTAGGGGAACTTGGATCCTACAATGAGCAGTTCTTC. The complete variable domain, with remaining parts taken from reference TRBV9 and TRBJ2-1, reads DSGVTQTPKHLITATGQRVTLRCSPRSGDLSVYWYQQSLDQGLQFLIQYYNGEERAKGNILERFSAQQFPDLHSELNLSSLELGDSALYFCASSGLGVGELGSYNEQFFGPGTRLTVL.

The rearrangement links TRBV5-4 to TRBJ2-5, with a weak D call TRBD1 (6 bases). Germline V gene data show CDR1 as SGHNT and CDR2 as YYREEE (reference sequence). Trimming removed 3 bases at V and 0 bases at J, with 12 bases between. This CDR3 is 15 amino acids long. The CDR3 reads CASSSDREYQETQYF. DNA for the CDR3: TGTGCCAGCAGCTCGGACAGAGAGTACCAAGAGACCCAGTACTTC.

This chain uses TRBV7-9 with TRBJ2-2; TRBD1 matches at 8 bases. Per the germline V gene, CDR1 is SEHNR and CDR2 is FQNEAQ (reference sequence). V gave up 3 bases and J gave up 6 bases; unmatched junction bases: 9. The CDR3 has 16 residues. This CDR3 reads CASSFSETGVAGELFF. The CDR3 DNA reads as TGTGCCAGCAGCTTCTCCGAGACAGGGGTGGCCGGGGAGCTGTTTTTT.

The rearrangement links TRBV6-2 or TRBV6-3 to TRBJ2-2; 7 bases line up with TRBD1. Trimming removed 3 bases from V and 5 bases from J; junction bases left unmatched: 3. CDR1 and CDR2 (germline): MNHEY, SVGEGT. The CDR3 is 14 residues long. The CDR3 sequence is CASSYLRGTGELFF. CDR3 nucleotide sequence: TGTGCCAGCAGTTATCTCAGGGGGACCGGGGAGCTGTTTTTT.

The rearrangement joins TRBV5-8 to TRBJ1-4, with D possibly matching TRBD1 (6 bases). The CDR3 runs 13 residues. The germline V gene has CDR1 SGHTS and CDR2 YDEGEE. V was clipped by 3 bases and J by 10 bases, with 13 bases between them. CDR3 protein: CASSWSGVGKLFF. In DNA, the CDR3 is TGTGCCAGCAGCTGGTCAGGGGTGGGAAAACTGTTTTTT.

This clone appeared a few times. The chain recombines TRBV15 with TRBJ1-2, with D possibly matching TRBD1 (6 bases). The V end lost 1 base, the J end lost 1 base, and 16 bases lay between the germline ends. The CDR3 runs 17 residues. Per germline, CDR1 LNHNV and CDR2 YYDKDF (reference sequence). The CDR3 sequence is CATSRGTIRDNNYGYTF. Written as DNA, the CDR3 is TGTGCCACCAGCAGAGGAACCATAAGGGACAATAACTATGGCTACACCTTC.

The chain links TRBV2 to TRBJ2-1, with TRBD2 identical over 8 bases. The CDR3 has 14 residues. The V gene end was trimmed by 3 bases and the J gene end by 6 bases; junction bases not matched to a gene: 4. Germline V gene lookup returns CDR1 SNHLY and CDR2 FYNNEI. CDR3: CASSDQLAVNEQFF. CDR3 bases: TGTGCCAGCAGTGATCAACTAGCGGTCAATGAGCAGTTCTTC. The full variable domain, in which reference TRBV2 and TRBJ2-1 provide the parts outside the CDR3, is EPEVTQTPSHQVTQMGQEVILRCVPISNHLYFYWYRQILGQKVEFLVSFYNNEISEKSEIFDDQFSVERPDGSNFTLKIRSTKLEDSAMYFCASSDQLAVNEQFFGPGTRLTVL.

This clone was picked up one time. V usage is TRBV24-1 and J usage is TRBJ1-2, with D hard to call. V lost 3 bases and J lost 8, with 12 bases in between. Germline CDR1 KGHDR, CDR2 SFDVKD. This CDR3 is 13 amino acids long. The CDR3 coding sequence is TGTGCCACCAGTGATCGCACTTCGGGAGGCTACACCTTC. Its protein product is CATSDRTSGGYTF.

The V call is TRBV19, the J call TRBJ2-3; 7 positions match TRBD2. V lost 4 bases and J lost 4; bases outside the gene matches: 8. The CDR3 covers 15 residues. CDR1 and CDR2 (germline): LNHDA, SQIVND (reference sequence). CDR3 protein: CASSTFGGSADTQYF. The CDR3 region has the DNA TGTGCCAGTAGTACTTTCGGCGGGAGTGCAGATACGCAGTATTTT. The complete variable domain, with remaining parts taken from reference TRBV19 and TRBJ2-3, reads DGGITQSPKYLFRKEGQNVTLSCEQNLNHDAMYWYRQDPGQGLRLIYYSQIVNDFQKGDIAEGYSVSREKKESFPLTVTSAQKNPTAFYLCASSTFGGSADTQYFGPGTRLTVL.

This clone was counted a single time. The CDR3 sequence: CSVELGQYEQFF. CDR3 in DNA: TGCAGCGTTGAGCTGGGGCAGTATGAGCAGTTCTTC. The rearrangement links TRBV29-1 to TRBJ2-1, with D tentatively TRBD1 (5 bases). Trimming took off 3 bases at V and 8 bases at J, with 11 bases between the two ends. Germline V gene sequence: CDR1 SQVTM, CDR2 ANQGSEA. The CDR3 contains 12 residues.

The chain is built from TRBV19 and TRBJ2-1, with D tentatively TRBD2 (5 bases). CDR1 LNHDA and CDR2 SQIVND come from the germline V gene (reference sequence). The CDR3 contains 15 residues. Trimming removed 1 base from V and 2 bases from J, with 9 bases in between. The CDR3 sequence: CASSIGAAAYNEQFF. Here the CDR3 DNA reads TGTGCCAGTAGTATAGGAGCGGCCGCCTACAATGAGCAGTTCTTC.

The chain uses TRBV3-1 (or the pseudogene TRBV3-2) and TRBJ1-2; 9 nucleotides match TRBD1. In germline, CDR1 is LGHDT, CDR2 YNNKEL (reference sequence). The ends lost 1 base at V and 7 bases at J; junction bases unmatched: 4. The CDR3 has 14 amino acids. The CDR3 region is CASSQVQGAPGYTF. For the CDR3, the DNA is TGTGCCAGCAGCCAAGTACAGGGGGCGCCTGGCTACACCTTC.

The chain combines TRBV5-1 with TRBJ2-3, with TRBD2 identical over 7 bases. The CDR3 has 18 residues. J gave up 4 bases and V 0 bases, and 14 bases lay outside the gene matches. Germline CDR1 is SGHRS and CDR2 is YFSETQ. CDR3 nucleotide sequence: TGCGCCAGCAGCTTGGGCCCGGCGGGGGACGGGCAGCCAGATACGCAGTATTTT. Its translation is CASSLGPAGDGQPDTQYF. Looking up the rest from reference TRBV5-1 and TRBJ2-3 gives the full variable domain: KAGVTQTPRYLIKTRGQQVTLSCSPISGHRSVSWYQQTPGQGLQFLFEYFSETQRNKGNFPGRFSGRQFSNSRSEMNVSTLELGDSALYLCASSLGPAGDGQPDTQYFGPGTRLTVL.

The chain couples TRBV5-1 to TRBJ2-5; 7 bases map to TRBD1. This CDR3 has 15 amino acids. Germline trimming cut 0 bases from V and 5 bases from J; bases unmatched to any gene: 7. Germline assignment: CDR1 SGHRS and CDR2 YFSETQ. The CDR3 DNA sequence: TGCGCCAGCAGCTTGGGACAGGGAGAGGTTGAGACCCAGTACTTC. This sequence encodes CASSLGQGEVETQYF.